This T cell receptor beta chain was obtained from a study of blood T cell repertoires in COVID-19. On the study more broadly: Nucleic acid was either cDNA or gDNA, and it came from T cells, B-cell-depleted T cells, or PBMCs.

The table came from immunoSEQ multiplex PCR; TCRdb's copy has only in-frame clones and leaves some out. Among tens of thousands of clones listed, 75% to 80% were seen once. Trimming took 0 bases from V and 1 from J; bases not matched to a gene: 6. The CDR3 runs 16 residues. Germline assignment: CDR1 SGHTA and CDR2 FQGNSA. The table lists this clone with a count of one. J is TRBJ2-7 and V is TRBV7-2; 7 bases line up with TRBD2. The sample consisted of peripheral blood. This TCR came from an older woman with acute or convalescent COVID-19. The CDR3 sequence is CASSLAGGSTSYEQYF. CDR3 sequence (DNA): TGTGCCAGCAGCTTAGCTGGCGGGAGTACTTCCTACGAGCAGTACTTC. The entire variable domain, with the rest obtained from reference TRBV7-2 and TRBJ2-7, is as follows: GAGVSQSPSNKVTEKGKDVELRCDPISGHTALYWYRQSLGQGLEFLIYFQGNSAPDKSGLPSDRFSAERTGGSVSTLTIQRTQQEDSAVYLCASSLAGGSTSYEQYFGPGTRLTVT.